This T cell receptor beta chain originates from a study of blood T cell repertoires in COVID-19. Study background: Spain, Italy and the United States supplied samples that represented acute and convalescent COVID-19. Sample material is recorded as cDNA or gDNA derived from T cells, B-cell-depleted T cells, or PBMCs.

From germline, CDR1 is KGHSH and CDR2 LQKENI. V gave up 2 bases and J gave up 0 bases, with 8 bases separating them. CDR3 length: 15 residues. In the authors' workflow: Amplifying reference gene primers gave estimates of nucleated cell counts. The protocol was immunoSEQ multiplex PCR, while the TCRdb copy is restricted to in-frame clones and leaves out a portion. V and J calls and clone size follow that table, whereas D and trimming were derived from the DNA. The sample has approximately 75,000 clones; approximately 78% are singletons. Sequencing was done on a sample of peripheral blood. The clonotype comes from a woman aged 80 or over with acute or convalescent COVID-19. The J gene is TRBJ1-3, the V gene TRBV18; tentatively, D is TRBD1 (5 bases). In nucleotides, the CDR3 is TGTGCCAGCTCACCATCGACAGACTCTGGAAACACCATATATTTT. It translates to CASSPSTDSGNTIYF.